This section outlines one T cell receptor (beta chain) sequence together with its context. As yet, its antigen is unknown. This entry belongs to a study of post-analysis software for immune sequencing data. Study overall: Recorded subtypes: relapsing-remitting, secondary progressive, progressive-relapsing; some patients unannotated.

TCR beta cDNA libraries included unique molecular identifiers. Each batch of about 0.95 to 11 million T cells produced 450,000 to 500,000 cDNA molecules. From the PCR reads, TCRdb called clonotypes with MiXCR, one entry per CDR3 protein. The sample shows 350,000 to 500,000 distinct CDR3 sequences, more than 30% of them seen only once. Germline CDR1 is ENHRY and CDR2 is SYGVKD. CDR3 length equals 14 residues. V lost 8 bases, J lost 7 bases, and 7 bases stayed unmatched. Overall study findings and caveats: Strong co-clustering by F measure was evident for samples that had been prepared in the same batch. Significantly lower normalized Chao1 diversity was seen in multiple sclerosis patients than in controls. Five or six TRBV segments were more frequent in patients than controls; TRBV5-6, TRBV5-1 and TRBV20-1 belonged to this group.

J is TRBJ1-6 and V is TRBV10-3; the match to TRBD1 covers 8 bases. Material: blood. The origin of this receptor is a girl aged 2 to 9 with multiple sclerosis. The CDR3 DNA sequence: TGTGCCATCGGGGCAGGGGGCAAGAATTCACCCCTCCACTTT. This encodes CAIGAGGKNSPLHF.